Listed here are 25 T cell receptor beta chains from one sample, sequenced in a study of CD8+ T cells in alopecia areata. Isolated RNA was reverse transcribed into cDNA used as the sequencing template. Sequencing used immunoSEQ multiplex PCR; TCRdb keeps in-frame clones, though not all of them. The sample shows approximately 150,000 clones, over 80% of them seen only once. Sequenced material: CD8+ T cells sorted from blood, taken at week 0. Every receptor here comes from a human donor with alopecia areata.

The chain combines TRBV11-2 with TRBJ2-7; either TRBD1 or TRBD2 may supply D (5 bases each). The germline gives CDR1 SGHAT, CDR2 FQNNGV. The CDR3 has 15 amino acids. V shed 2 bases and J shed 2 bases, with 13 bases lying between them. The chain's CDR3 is CASSLNPGRPYEQYF. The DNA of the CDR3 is TGTGCCAGCAGCTTAAACCCGGGACGGCCCTACGAGCAGTACTTC.

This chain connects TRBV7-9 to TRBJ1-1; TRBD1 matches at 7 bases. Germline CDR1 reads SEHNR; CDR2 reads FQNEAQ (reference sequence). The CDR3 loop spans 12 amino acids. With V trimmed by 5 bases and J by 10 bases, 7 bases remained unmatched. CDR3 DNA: TGTGCCAGCAGCCTAATAAGACAGGGAGCTTTCTTT. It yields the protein CASSLIRQGAFF. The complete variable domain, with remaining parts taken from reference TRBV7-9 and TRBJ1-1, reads DTGVSQNPRHKITKRGQNVTFRCDPISEHNRLYWYRQTLGQGPEFLTYFQNEAQLEKSRLLSDRFSAERPKGSFSTLEIQRTEQGDSAMYLCASSLIRQGAFFGQGTRLTVV.

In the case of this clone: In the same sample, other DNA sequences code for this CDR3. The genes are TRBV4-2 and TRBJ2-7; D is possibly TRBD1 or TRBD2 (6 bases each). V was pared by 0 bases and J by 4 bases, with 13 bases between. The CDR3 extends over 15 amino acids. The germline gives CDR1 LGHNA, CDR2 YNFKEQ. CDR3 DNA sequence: TGTGCCAGCAGCCAAGAAGGAAGGGGGAGGTACGAGCAGTACTTC. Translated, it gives CASSQEGRGRYEQYF.

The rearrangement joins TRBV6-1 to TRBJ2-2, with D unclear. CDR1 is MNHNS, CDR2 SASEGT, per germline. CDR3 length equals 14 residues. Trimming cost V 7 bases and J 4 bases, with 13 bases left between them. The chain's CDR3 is CASNDLSSTGELFF. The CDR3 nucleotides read TGTGCCAGCAATGACCTATCTAGCACCGGGGAGCTGTTTTTT.

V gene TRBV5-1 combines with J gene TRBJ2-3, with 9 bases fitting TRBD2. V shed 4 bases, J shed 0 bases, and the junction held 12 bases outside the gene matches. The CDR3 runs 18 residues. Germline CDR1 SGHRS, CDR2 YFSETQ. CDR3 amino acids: CASSPEGLAGPSTDTQYF. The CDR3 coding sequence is TGCGCCAGCAGCCCGGAGGGGCTAGCGGGGCCTAGCACAGATACGCAGTATTTT.

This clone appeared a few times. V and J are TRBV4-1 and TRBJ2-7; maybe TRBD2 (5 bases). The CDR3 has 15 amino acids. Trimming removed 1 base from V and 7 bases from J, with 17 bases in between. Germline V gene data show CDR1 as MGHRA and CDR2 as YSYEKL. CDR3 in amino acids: CASSQASGPLGEQYF. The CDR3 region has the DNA TGCGCCAGCAGCCAAGCCAGCGGCCCCTTAGGGGAGCAGTACTTC.

The CDR3 sequence is CASATPLGEQFF. The CDR3 nucleotides are TGTGCCAGCGCCACCCCCCTGGGCGAGCAGTTCTTC. The rearrangement joins TRBV6-5 to TRBJ2-1; D uncertain. This CDR3 has 12 residues. Per germline, CDR1 MNHEY and CDR2 SVGAGI. V lost 8 bases, J lost 10 bases, and 15 bases lay in between.

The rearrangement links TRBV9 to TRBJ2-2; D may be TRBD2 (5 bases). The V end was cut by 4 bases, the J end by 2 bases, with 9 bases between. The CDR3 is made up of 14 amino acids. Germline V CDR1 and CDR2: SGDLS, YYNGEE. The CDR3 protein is CASSPGYNTGELFF. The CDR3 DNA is TGTGCCAGCAGCCCGGGGTACAACACCGGGGAGCTGTTTTTT.

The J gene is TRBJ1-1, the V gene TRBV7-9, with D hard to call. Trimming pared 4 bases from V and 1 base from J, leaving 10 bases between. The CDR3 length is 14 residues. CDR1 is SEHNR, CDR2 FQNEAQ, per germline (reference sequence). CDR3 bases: TGTGCCAGCAGCTCATTCAATGGGAACACTGAAGCTTTCTTT. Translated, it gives CASSSFNGNTEAFF.

The CDR3 loop reads CASSPDPAGDEQFF. CDR3 in DNA: TGCGCCAGCAGTCCCGACCCAGCTGGGGATGAGCAGTTCTTC. This chain joins TRBV10-1 and TRBJ2-1; D is uncertain. Germline V gives CDR1 WNHNN, CDR2 SYGVQD (reference sequence). V shed 5 bases and J shed 8 bases, with 16 bases lying between them. The CDR3 sequence is 14 residues long.

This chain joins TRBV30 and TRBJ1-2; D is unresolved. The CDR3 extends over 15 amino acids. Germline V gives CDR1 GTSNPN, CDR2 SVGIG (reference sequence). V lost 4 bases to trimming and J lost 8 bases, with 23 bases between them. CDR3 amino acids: CAWTHGSARPGGYTF. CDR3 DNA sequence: TGTGCCTGGACCCACGGGTCGGCCAGGCCCGGCGGCTACACCTTC.

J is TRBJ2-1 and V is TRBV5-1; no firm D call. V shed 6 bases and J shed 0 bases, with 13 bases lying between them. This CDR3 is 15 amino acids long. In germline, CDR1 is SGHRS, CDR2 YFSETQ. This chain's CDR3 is CASTGPISSYNEQFF. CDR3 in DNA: TGCGCCAGCACCGGGCCAATTAGCTCCTACAATGAGCAGTTCTTC. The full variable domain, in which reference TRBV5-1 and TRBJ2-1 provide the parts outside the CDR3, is KAGVTQTPRYLIKTRGQQVTLSCSPISGHRSVSWYQQTPGQGLQFLFEYFSETQRNKGNFPGRFSGRQFSNSRSEMNVSTLELGDSALYLCASTGPISSYNEQFFGPGTRLTVL.

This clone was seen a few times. DNA for the CDR3: TGTGCCAGCAGTTTTCCCACGACCGGTACGCAGTATTTT. Protein product: CASSFPTTGTQYF. The rearrangement links TRBV27 to TRBJ2-3; D is unresolved. V lost 3 bases, J lost 8 bases, and 12 bases lay in between. Germline V gives CDR1 MNHEY, CDR2 SMNVEV (reference sequence). The CDR3 runs 13 residues.

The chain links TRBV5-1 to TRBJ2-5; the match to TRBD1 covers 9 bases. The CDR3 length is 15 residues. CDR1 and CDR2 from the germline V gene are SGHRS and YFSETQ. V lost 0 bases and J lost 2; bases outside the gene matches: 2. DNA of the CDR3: TGCGCCAGCAGCTTGGAGGGGACAGGGCAAGAGACCCAGTACTTC. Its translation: CASSLEGTGQETQYF.

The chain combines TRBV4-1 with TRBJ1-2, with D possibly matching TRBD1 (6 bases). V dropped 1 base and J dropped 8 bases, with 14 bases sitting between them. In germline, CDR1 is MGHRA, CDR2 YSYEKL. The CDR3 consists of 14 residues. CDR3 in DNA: TGCGCCAGCAGCCAAGTTACAACAGGGCGAGGCTACACCTTC. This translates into CASSQVTTGRGYTF.

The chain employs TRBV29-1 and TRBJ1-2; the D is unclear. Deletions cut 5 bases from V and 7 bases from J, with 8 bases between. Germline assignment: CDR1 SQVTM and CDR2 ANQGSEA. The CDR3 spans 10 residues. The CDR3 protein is CSVPFSGYTF. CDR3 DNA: TGCAGCGTTCCCTTTAGTGGCTACACCTTC.

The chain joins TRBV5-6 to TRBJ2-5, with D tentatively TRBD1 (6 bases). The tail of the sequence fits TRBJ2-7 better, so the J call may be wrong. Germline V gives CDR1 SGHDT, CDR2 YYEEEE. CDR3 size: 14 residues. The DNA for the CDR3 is TGTGCCAGCAACCCTGGAACAGGGTCCTACGAGCAGTACTTC. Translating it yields CASNPGTGSYEQYF.

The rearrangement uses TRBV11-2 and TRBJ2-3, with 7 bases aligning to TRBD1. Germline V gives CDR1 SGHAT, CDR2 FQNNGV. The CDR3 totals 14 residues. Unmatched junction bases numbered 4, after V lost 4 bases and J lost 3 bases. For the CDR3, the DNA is TGTGCCAGCAGCTCACAGGGGCATACAGATACGCAGTATTTT. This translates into CASSSQGHTDTQYF.

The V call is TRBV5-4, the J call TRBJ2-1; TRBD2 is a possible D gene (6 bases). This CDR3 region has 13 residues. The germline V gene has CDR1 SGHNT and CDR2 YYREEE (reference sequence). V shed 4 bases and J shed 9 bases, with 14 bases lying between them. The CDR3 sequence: CASSAAGGIEQFF. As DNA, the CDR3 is TGTGCCAGCAGCGCGGCCGGGGGAATTGAGCAGTTCTTC.

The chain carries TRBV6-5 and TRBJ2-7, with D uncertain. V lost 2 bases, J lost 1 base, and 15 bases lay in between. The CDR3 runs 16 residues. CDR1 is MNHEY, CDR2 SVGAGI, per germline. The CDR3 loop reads CASSYTRTDRSYEQYF. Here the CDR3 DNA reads TGTGCCAGCAGTTACACAAGAACGGACCGATCCTACGAGCAGTACTTC.

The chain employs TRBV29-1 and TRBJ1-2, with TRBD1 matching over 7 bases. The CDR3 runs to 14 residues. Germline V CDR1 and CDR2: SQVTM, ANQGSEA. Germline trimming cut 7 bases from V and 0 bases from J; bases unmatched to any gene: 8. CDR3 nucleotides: TGCAGCGGAGCAGCCACAGGGGCTAACTATGGCTACACCTTC. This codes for CSGAATGANYGYTF.

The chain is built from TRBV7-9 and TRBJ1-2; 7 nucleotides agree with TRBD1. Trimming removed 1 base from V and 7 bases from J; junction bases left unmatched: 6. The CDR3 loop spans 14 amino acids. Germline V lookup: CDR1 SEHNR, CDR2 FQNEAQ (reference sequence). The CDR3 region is CASSLGDSIPGYTF. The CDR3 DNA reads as TGTGCCAGCAGCTTAGGGGACAGTATACCTGGCTACACCTTC.

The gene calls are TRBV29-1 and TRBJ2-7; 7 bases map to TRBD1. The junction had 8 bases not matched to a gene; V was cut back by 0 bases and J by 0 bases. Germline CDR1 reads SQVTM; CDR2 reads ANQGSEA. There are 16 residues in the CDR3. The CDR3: CSVEDPSTGFSYEQYF. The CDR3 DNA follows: TGCAGCGTTGAAGACCCCTCGACAGGGTTCTCCTACGAGCAGTACTTC.

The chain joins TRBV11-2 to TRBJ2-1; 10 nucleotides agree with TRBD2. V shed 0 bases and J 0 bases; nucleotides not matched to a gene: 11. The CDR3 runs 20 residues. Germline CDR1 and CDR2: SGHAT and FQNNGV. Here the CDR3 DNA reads TGTGCCAGCAGCTTAGACGGGTTAGCGGGAGGAAGGGACTCCTACAATGAGCAGTTCTTC. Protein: CASSLDGLAGGRDSYNEQFF. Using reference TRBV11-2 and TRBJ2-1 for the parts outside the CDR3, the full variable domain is EAGVAQSPRYKIIEKRQSVAFWCNPISGHATLYWYQQILGQGPKLLIQFQNNGVVDDSQLPKDRFSAERLKGVDSTLKIQPAKLEDSAVYLCASSLDGLAGGRDSYNEQFFGPGTRLTVL.

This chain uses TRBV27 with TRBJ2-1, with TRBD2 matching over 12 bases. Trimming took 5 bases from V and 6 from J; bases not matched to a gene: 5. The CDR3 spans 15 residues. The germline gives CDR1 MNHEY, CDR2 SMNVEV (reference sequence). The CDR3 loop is CASSPGLAGTNEQFF. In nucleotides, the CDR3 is TGTGCCAGCAGTCCAGGACTAGCGGGGACCAATGAGCAGTTCTTC.